This TCR beta chain was found in a study of shared clonotypes between healthy human individuals. This clone was counted a single time. Template for every sorted-subset replicate PCR totaled about 0.2 ug DNA, roughly 30,000 T cell genomes. Methods used by the authors: Filtering of immunoSEQ junctional sequences could not match full-length read filtering. Assay: immunoSEQ multiplex PCR; the TCRdb copy retains only in-frame clones and omits some. The V and J calls and clone size were taken over from that table, and D and trimming were inferred from the DNA. The sample comprises approximately 700,000 clones, more than 70% of which are singletons, and roughly 1.9% rests with the top ten. The V and J ends lost 7 bases and 5 bases, in that order; junction bases with no gene match: 3. Looked up from germline, CDR1 is MDHEN and CDR2 is SYDVKM. CDR3 length equals 14 residues.

What was sequenced was memory CD4+ T cells sorted from blood. The subset: CD45RA-negative fraction. The chain carries TRBV28 and TRBJ2-3, with 13 bases aligning to TRBD2. The clonotype comes from a woman in her twenties or thirties in good health. The CDR3 coding sequence is TGTGCCAGCACCACTAGCGGGAGGGAAGATACGCAGTATTTT. It yields the protein CASTTSGREDTQYF.